A selection of T cell receptor beta chains follows, all from one sample in a study of monozygotic twins with inflammatory bowel disease. Each CDR3 protein gets one entry in TCRdb, which reprocessed the 5' RACE reads and gives no DNA. The sample has 330,000 or so distinct CDR3 sequences; the top ten hold around 2%. Sequences were obtained from blood. These receptors were taken from a human donor with ulcerative colitis or Crohn's disease, or a healthy co-twin of an affected twin (not recorded which). Each CDR3 is given with its conserved first and last residue.

V: TRBV7-9; J: TRBJ2-3; CDR3: CASSLALGEDTQYF
V: TRBV5-1; J: TRBJ2-5; CDR3: CASRSMGVGETQYF
V: TRBV5-4; J: TRBJ2-7; CDR3: CASSSTSGSVSRSYEQYF
V: TRBV20-1; J: TRBJ2-5; CDR3: CSARGLQETQYF
V: TRBV27; J: TRBJ2-1; CDR3: CASSLSAGGLSYNEQFF
V: TRBV12-3/TRBV12-4; J: TRBJ1-5; CDR3: CASSLRQDQPQHF
V: TRBV18; J: TRBJ2-2; CDR3: CASSPSGTGELFF
V: TRBV20-1; J: TRBJ2-7; CDR3: CSAMTGYEQYF
V: TRBV20-1; J: TRBJ1-2; CDR3: CSAPARRGPYGYTF
V: TRBV5-1; J: TRBJ2-2; CDR3: CASSVTGTSRTGELFF
V: TRBV7-9; J: TRBJ2-5; CDR3: CASSLGQGDQETQYF
V: TRBV20-1; J: TRBJ2-1; CDR3: CSAPRTSGSNEQFF
V: TRBV5-1; J: TRBJ2-1; CDR3: CASSGAGTSGSSEQFF
V: TRBV29-1; J: TRBJ2-3; CDR3: CSVHHGGGTDTQYF
V: TRBV7-8; J: TRBJ1-4; CDR3: CASSPNLQGGGEKLFF
V: TRBV7-2; J: TRBJ1-1; CDR3: CASSLWTANMNTEAFF
V: TRBV5-1; J: TRBJ1-4; CDR3: CASSLAGETNEKLFF
V: TRBV5-1; J: TRBJ1-1; CDR3: CASSTWTGGGTEAFF
V: TRBV5-6; J: TRBJ2-5; CDR3: CASSLTAIQETQYF
V: TRBV6-2/TRBV6-3; J: TRBJ1-1; CDR3: CASKRKGANTEAFF
V: TRBV30; J: TRBJ1-5; CDR3: CACQGGRGNQPQHF
V: TRBV11-2; J: TRBJ2-1; CDR3: CASSFGLAGDREQFF
V: TRBV5-6; J: TRBJ2-6; CDR3: CASSLLGSGANALTF
V: TRBV20-1; J: TRBJ2-3; CDR3: CRGGTRDTQYF
V: TRBV7-9; J: TRBJ1-2; CDR3: CASSLAGTANYGYTF
V: TRBV9; J: TRBJ2-2; CDR3: CASSVEGGANTGELFF
V: TRBV3-1; J: TRBJ1-6; CDR3: CASSQVGVSYNSPLHF
V: TRBV4-3; J: TRBJ2-2; CDR3: CASSPDRANTGELFF
V: TRBV5-6; J: TRBJ2-3; CDR3: CASSRYRDTQYF
V: TRBV11-1; J: TRBJ2-1; CDR3: CASSLFSVVSGGSNSYNEQFF
V: TRBV14; J: TRBJ2-3; CDR3: CASSPIVASGGLITDTQYF
V: TRBV10-3; J: TRBJ2-2; CDR3: CAISHTSTNTGELFF
V: TRBV20-1; J: TRBJ2-3; CDR3: CSATSSWRGPSTDTQYF
V: TRBV7-2; J: TRBJ1-5; CDR3: CASSLEQGQPQHF
V: TRBV3-1; J: TRBJ1-6; CDR3: CASSQVTGGGSPLHF
V: TRBV20-1; J: TRBJ2-2; CDR3: CSARDKRVNTGELFF
V: TRBV7-9; J: TRBJ2-7; CDR3: CASSLEGGDYEQYF
V: TRBV3-1; J: TRBJ1-6; CDR3: CASSQDRRRGGPLHF
V: TRBV12-3/TRBV12-4; J: TRBJ2-7; CDR3: CASSFRRQGHASTYEQYF
V: TRBV3-1; J: TRBJ1-5; CDR3: CASSHSGGYSNQPQHF
V: TRBV5-1; J: TRBJ1-2; CDR3: CASSLEITTGLLRGYTF
V: TRBV12-3/TRBV12-4; J: TRBJ2-1; CDR3: CASSRLAMQFF
V: TRBV30; J: TRBJ2-1; CDR3: CAWRLSGSWREQFF
V: TRBV4-1; J: TRBJ2-1; CDR3: CASSHQDREYNEQFF
V: TRBV7-2; J: TRBJ1-6; CDR3: CASSLWATTSPLHF
V: TRBV29-1; J: TRBJ2-1; CDR3: CSVPLAGEGYEQFF
V: TRBV6-2/TRBV6-3; J: TRBJ1-5; CDR3: CASSRRTGWGENNQPQHF
V: TRBV7-2; J: TRBJ2-2; CDR3: CASSLIRGNTGELFF
V: TRBV12-3/TRBV12-4; J: TRBJ2-7; CDR3: CASSRKGGAYEQYF
V: TRBV7-8; J: TRBJ2-7; CDR3: CASSPERQQYF
V: TRBV19; J: TRBJ1-2; CDR3: CASSLDGATGGYTF